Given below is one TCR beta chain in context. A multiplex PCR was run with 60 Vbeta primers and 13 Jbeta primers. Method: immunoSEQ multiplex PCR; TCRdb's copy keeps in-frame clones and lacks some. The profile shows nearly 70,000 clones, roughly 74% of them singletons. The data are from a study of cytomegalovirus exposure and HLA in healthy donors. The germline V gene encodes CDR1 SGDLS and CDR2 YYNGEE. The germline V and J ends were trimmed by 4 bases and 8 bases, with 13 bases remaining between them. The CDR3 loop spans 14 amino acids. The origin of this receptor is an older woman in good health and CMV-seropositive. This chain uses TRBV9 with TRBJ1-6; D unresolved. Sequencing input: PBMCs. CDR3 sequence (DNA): TGTGCCAGCAGCCCCCGGACTTGGGATTCACCCCTCCACTTT. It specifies CASSPRTWDSPLHF.